This entry concerns a single T cell receptor beta chain. The data belong to a study of blood T cell repertoires in COVID-19. Study information: Nucleic acid was either cDNA or gDNA, and it came from T cells, B-cell-depleted T cells, or PBMCs.

Original methodology: Amplifying reference gene primers gave estimates of nucleated cell counts. Sequenced by immunoSEQ multiplex PCR; TCRdb stores in-frame clones only, minus some. Clonal size and the V and J genes are those of that table, whereas D and trimming came from the DNA. Here the sample spans about 160,000 clones, around 85% being singletons. The germline CDR1 and CDR2 sequences are MNHEY and SVGEGT. Between the trimmed V and J ends, which lost 6 bases and 2 bases, there was a span of 16 bases. This CDR3 contains 15 residues. The sequence came from a human donor with acute or convalescent COVID-19. The donor label of this sample is uncertain. The V call is TRBV6-2 or TRBV6-3, the J call TRBJ1-1; unclear D gene. Sequenced input: peripheral blood. CDR3 residues: CASSPNRIFNTEAFF. CDR3 sequence (DNA): TGTGCCAGCAGCCCCAACAGAATCTTTAACACTGAAGCTTTCTTT.